This T cell receptor (beta chain) is drawn from a study of shared clonotypes between healthy human individuals. In the study overall: Three plates were used per donor for CD4 naive, three for CD4 memory, two for CD8 naive and one for CD8 memory.

V was trimmed by 0 bases and J by 8 bases, leaving 9 bases between them. Germline values: CDR1 LGHNT, CDR2 FRNRAP. The CDR3 consists of 13 residues. In its sample, this clone was seen once. Produced via immunoSEQ multiplex PCR; TCRdb's table is partial and in-frame only. The repertoire holds around 980,000 clones, around 78% seen once, with roughly 0.61% in the top ten. This chain uses TRBV12-5 with TRBJ2-3; the D gene is possibly TRBD2 (6 bases). The sequence was collected from a man between 18 and 29 years old in good health. Some clones in this sample may be carry-over from other donors' samples. Sequencing was carried out using memory CD4+ T cells from PBMCs. Subset described: CD45RA-negative fraction. The CDR3 DNA follows: TGTGCTAGTGGTTTGGTTGGCGGGGTTACGCAGTATTTT. As protein: CASGLVGGVTQYF.